The entry below describes one T cell receptor beta chain. The sample belongs to a study of blood T cell repertoires in COVID-19. Looking at the study overall: Specimens from acute and convalescent COVID-19 originated in the United States, Italy and Spain. Nucleic acid was either cDNA or gDNA, and it came from T cells, B-cell-depleted T cells, or PBMCs.

As handled by the study authors: Scientists estimated how many nucleated cells there were by amplifying reference gene primers. Profiling relied on immunoSEQ multiplex PCR, and the TCRdb table lists in-frame clones only, not all of them. V and J calls and clone size come straight from that table; D and trimming were deduced from the DNA. The data hold about 75,000 clones, with 88% observed a single time. Trimming removed 3 bases at V and 2 bases at J, with 7 bases between. Germline lookup yields CDR1 SGHAT and CDR2 FQDESV (reference sequence). The CDR3 loop spans 14 amino acids. This chain joins TRBV11-1 and TRBJ2-2; tentative D call: TRBD2 (5 bases). The sample taken for sequencing was peripheral blood. The clonotype comes from a human donor in a cohort sampled during active COVID-19. As DNA, the CDR3 is TGTGCCAGCAGCTTTAGGACTAACACCGGGGAGCTGTTTTTT. Amino acid sequence: CASSFRTNTGELFF.